This T cell receptor beta chain was observed in a study of OX40 agonist ivuxolimab in advanced cancers. Background on the whole study: The costimulatory receptor OX40 (CD134) was targeted by ivuxolimab, a fully human IgG2 agonistic monoclonal antibody. Peripheral TCRbeta sequencing was intended to test whether TCR sequence diversity was altered and clonal T-cell expansion was caused by ivuxolimab. Intravenous ivuxolimab was administered to patients every 2 weeks at six dose levels: 0.01, 0.1, 0.3, 1.5, 3 and 10 mg/kg. Partial responses occurred in three dose-escalation patients: two with cutaneous melanoma and one with hepatocellular carcinoma. Of the approximately 50 dose-escalation patients, hepatocellular carcinoma was present in 19, melanoma in approximately 15, renal cell carcinoma in 9 and head and neck cancer in 9. The dose-escalation cohort was 82.7% male with a mean age of around 62 years, ranging from about 23 to 85. The paper describes the monotherapy dose-escalation part (N of about 52 patients) of the phase I trial of ivuxolimab. Prior anti-PD-1, anti-PD-L1 or anti-CTLA-4 therapy was permitted, and about 40% of dose-escalation patients had received checkpoint inhibitors. Broad study findings and their caveats: The antigen specificity of the peripheral T cells that underwent clonal expansion was not determined. In the 0.1-3.0 mg/kg groups, partial responders had among the lowest normalized peripheral clonal expansion, particularly in CD8+ T cells. After ivuxolimab, CD8+ T cells had more expanded clones than CD4+ T cells on average. Low levels of normalized T-cell clonal expansion were also seen in some patients who did not respond. At doses from 0.1 to 3.0 mg/kg, clonal expansion was seen in both CD4+ and CD8+ blood T cells between baseline and week 6.

Genomic DNA was isolated from the sorted cells so that the TCRbeta CDR3 region could be sequenced. TCRbeta CDR3 regions were sequenced using the immunoSEQ Assay. Sourced from immuneACCESS, this table was stored by TCRdb with only in-frame sequences that have V and J called. A share of the clones is absent; for the studies checked, an unresolved V gene accounts for under half, and the remainder has no known explanation. This sample is represented by 66,000 or so clones; 87% of them were singletons. The leading ten clones occupy approximately 2% of the sample. Of note for this clone: Its specific antigen is unknown. No base quality information exists; no much larger clone differs at one position.

Patients with autoimmune disease history or receiving systemic immunosuppression were excluded from the trial. Peripheral blood for TCR sequencing was drawn from every dose cohort at baseline, at cycle 4 day 1 and at cycle 7 day 1. Samples were obtained from an open-label, multicenter, first-in-human phase I dose-escalation trial of ivuxolimab. The trial enrolled adults with locally advanced or metastatic head and neck squamous cell, hepatocellular, melanoma or renal cell carcinoma. Before TCR sequencing, CD4+ and CD8+ T cells were separately sorted from peripheral blood. CDR1 and CDR2 are read off the germline V gene as SNHLY and FYNNEI. V and J lose 4 bases and 2 bases, and a span of 3 bases separates them. Spanning cysteine to phenylalanine, the CDR3 consists of 11 amino acids. Only the CDR3 DNA stays, 33 bases, in frame from base 1.

The receptor chain draws on TRBV2 and TRBJ2-7, with no reliable assignment of the D segment. The specimen comprised CD4+ or CD8+ T cells sorted from blood, sampled in a trial of the OX40 agonist ivuxolimab. The sequence was obtained from an adult with an advanced solid tumor such as melanoma, head and neck, liver or kidney cancer. The DNA sequence is as follows: TGTGCCAGCAGTGCGGCCTACGAGCAGTACTTC. It is translated as CASSAAYEQYF.